The TCR beta chain described here comes from a study of cytomegalovirus exposure and HLA in healthy donors. 60 Vbeta and 13 Jbeta primers were used in PCR. Measured with immunoSEQ multiplex PCR; TCRdb has only the in-frame clones, and not every one. The table lists 100,000 to 150,000 clones, less than 85% of them singletons. The length of the CDR3 is 16 residues. The sequenced material came from PBMCs. The TCR sequence derives from a man aged 50 to 59 in good health and CMV-seropositive. V is TRBV21-1 and J is TRBJ2-2; the DNA was not compared with TRBD1, the D call given in the table. TRBV21-1 is an annotated pseudogene. The CDR3 sequence: CASSKKDRDSDGELFF. CDR3 nucleotides: TGTGCCAGCAGCAAAAAGGACAGGGATTCCGACGGGGAGCTGTTTTTT.